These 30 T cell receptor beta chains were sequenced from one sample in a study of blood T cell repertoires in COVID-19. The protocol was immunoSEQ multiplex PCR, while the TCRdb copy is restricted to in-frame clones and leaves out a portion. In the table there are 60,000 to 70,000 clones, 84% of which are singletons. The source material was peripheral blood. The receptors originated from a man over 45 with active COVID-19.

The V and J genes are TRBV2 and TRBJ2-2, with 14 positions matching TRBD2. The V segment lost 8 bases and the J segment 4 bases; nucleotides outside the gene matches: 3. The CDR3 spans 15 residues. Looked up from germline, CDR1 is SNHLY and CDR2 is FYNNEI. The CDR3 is CASGGLAGATGELFF. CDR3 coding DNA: TGTGCCAGCGGGGGACTAGCGGGAGCCACCGGGGAGCTGTTTTTT.

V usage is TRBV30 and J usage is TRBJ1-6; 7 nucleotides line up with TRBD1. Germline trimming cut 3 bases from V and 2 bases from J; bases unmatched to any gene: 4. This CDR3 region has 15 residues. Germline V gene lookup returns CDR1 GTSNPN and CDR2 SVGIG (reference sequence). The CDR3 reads CAWRPGTAYNSPLHF. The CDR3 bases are TGTGCCTGGAGGCCGGGGACAGCCTATAATTCACCCCTCCACTTT.

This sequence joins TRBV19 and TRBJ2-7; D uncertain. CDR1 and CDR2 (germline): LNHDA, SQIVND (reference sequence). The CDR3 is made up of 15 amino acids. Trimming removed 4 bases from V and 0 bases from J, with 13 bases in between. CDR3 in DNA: TGTGCCAGTAGTACTTCGAGTGTGAGCTCCTACGAGCAGTACTTC. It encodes CASSTSSVSSYEQYF.

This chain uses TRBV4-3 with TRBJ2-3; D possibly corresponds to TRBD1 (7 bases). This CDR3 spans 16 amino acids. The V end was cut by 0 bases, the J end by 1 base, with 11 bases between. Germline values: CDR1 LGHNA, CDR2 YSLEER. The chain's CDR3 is CASSQEVRGGTDTQYF. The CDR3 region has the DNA TGCGCCAGCAGCCAAGAAGTCAGGGGGGGCACAGATACGCAGTATTTT.

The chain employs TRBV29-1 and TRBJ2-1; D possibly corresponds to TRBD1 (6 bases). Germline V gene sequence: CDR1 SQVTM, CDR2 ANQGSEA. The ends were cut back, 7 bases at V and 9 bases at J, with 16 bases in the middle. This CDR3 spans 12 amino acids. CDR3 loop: CSADIGGSEQFF. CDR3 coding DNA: TGCAGCGCCGACATAGGGGGAAGTGAGCAGTTCTTC.

The CDR3 sequence is CASSLRASGSTETQYF. The DNA of the CDR3 is TGTGCCAGCAGCTTAAGGGCTAGCGGGAGTACAGAGACCCAGTACTTC. The chain uses TRBV11-3 and TRBJ2-5; 10 bases line up with TRBD2. Germline V gives CDR1 SGHNT, CDR2 YENEEA. With 2 bases clipped from V and 4 bases from J, the junction kept 7 bases outside the gene matches. CDR3 length equals 16 residues.

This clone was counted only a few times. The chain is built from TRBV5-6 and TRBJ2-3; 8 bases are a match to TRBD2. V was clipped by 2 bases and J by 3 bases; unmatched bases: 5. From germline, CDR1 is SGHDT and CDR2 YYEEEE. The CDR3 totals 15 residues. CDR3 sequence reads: CASSFGGGGTDTQYF. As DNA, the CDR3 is TGTGCCAGCAGCTTTGGGGGCGGGGGGACAGATACGCAGTATTTT.

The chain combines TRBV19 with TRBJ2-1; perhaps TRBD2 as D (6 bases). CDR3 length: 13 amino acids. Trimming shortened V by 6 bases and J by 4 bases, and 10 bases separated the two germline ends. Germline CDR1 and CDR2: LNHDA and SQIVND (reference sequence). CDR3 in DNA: TGTGCCAGTAGCCAGGGACTTTACAATGAGCAGTTCTTC. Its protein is CASSQGLYNEQFF. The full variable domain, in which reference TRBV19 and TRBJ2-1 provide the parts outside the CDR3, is DGGITQSPKYLFRKEGQNVTLSCEQNLNHDAMYWYRQDPGQGLRLIYYSQIVNDFQKGDIAEGYSVSREKKESFPLTVTSAQKNPTAFYLCASSQGLYNEQFFGPGTRLTVL.

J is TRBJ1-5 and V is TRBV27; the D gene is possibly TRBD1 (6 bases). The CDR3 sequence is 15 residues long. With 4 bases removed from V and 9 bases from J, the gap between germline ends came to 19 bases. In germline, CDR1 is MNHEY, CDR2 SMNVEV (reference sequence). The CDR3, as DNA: TGTGCCAGCAGTTCCTTATACAGGGCTTCGCGGCCCCAGCATTTT. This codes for CASSSLYRASRPQHF.

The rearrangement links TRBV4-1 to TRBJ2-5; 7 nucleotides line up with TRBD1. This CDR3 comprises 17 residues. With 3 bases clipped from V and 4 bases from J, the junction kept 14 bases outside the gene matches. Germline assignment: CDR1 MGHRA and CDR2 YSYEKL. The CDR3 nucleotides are TGCGCCAGCAGCCATGCAAGGGCAGGGGGTCTGATAGAGACCCAGTACTTC. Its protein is CASSHARAGGLIETQYF.

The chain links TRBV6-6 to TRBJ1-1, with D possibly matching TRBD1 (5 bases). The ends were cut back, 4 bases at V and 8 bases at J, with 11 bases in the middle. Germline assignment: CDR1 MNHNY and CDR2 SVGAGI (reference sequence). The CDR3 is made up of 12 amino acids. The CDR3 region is CASSFPGEEAFF. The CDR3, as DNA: TGTGCCAGCAGTTTCCCGGGGGAGGAAGCTTTCTTT.

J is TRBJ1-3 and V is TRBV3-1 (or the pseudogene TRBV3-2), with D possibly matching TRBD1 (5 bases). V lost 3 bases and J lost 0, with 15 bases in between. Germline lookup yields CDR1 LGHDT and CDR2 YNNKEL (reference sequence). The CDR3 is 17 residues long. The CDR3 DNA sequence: TGTGCCAGCAGCCAGGGGGGACTCCCTAGCTCTGGAAACACCATATATTTT. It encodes CASSQGGLPSSGNTIYF.

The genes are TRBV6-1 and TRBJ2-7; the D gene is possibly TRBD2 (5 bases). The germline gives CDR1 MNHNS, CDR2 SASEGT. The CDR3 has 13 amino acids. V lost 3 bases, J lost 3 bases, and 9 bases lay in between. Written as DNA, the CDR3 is TGTGCCAGCAGTGACGGTGCGGGCTACGAGCAGTACTTC. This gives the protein CASSDGAGYEQYF.

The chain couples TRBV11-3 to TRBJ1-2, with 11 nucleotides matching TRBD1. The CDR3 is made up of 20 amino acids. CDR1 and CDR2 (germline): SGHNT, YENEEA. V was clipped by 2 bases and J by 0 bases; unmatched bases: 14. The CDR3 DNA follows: TGTGCCAGCAGCTTACCTAACCCCGGGACAGGGGGACCAGCTAACTATGGCTACACCTTC. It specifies CASSLPNPGTGGPANYGYTF.

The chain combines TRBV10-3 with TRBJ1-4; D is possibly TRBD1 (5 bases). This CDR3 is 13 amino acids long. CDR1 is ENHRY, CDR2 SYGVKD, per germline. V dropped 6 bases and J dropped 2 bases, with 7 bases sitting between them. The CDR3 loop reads CAIRTATNEKLFF. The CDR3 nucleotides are TGTGCCATCAGGACAGCTACTAATGAAAAACTGTTTTTT.

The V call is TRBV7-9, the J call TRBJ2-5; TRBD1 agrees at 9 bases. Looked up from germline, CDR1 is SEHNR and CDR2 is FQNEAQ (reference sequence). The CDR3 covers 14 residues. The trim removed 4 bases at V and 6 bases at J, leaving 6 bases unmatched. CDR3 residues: CASSSGQGGKTQYF. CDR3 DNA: TGTGCCAGCAGCTCGGGACAGGGAGGGAAGACCCAGTACTTC.

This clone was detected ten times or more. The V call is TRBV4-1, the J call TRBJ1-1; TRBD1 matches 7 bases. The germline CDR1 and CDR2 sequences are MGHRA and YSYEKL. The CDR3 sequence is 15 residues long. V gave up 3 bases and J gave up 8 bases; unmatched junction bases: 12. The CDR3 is CASSQTQTGMREAFF. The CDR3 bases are TGCGCCAGCAGCCAGACCCAGACAGGGATGAGGGAAGCTTTCTTT.

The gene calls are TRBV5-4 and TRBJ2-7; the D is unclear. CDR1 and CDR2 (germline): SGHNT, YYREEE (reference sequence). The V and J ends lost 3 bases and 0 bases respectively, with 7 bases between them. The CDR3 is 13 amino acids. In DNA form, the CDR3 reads TGTGCCAGCAGCTACCTAAGCTCCTACGAGCAGTACTTC. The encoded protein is CASSYLSSYEQYF.

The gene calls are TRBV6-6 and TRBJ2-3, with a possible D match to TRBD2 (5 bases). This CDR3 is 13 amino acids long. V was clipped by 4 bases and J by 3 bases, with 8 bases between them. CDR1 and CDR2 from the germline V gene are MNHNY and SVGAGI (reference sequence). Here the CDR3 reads CASSSPGTDTQYF. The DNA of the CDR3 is TGTGCCAGCAGTTCCCCGGGGACAGATACGCAGTATTTT.

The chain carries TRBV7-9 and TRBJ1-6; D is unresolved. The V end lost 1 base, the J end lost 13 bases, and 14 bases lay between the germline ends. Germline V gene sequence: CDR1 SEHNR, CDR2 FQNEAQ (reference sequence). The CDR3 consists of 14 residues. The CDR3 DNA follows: TGTGCCAGCAGCTTAGTCGTTTCAGGAAGGCCCCTCCACTTT. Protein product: CASSLVVSGRPLHF.

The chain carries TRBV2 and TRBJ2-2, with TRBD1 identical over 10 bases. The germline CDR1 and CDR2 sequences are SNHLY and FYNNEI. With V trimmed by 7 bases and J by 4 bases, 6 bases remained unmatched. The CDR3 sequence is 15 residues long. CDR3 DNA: TGTGCCAGCAACCGGGACAGGGGTCGCACCGGGGAGCTGTTTTTT. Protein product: CASNRDRGRTGELFF.

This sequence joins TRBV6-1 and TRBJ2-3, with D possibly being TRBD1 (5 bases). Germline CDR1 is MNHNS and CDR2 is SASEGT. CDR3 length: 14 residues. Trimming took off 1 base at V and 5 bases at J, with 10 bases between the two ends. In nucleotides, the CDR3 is TGTGCCAGCAGTGAAGGGTCAGGGAAAGATACGCAGTATTTT. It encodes CASSEGSGKDTQYF.

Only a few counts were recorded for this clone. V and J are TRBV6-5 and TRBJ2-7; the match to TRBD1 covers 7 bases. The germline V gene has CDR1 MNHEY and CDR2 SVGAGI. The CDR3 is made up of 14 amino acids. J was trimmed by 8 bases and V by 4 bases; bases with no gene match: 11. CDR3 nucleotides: TGTGCCAGCAGTTCGGGACAGCACCTGTCCAAGCAGTACTTC. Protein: CASSSGQHLSKQYF.

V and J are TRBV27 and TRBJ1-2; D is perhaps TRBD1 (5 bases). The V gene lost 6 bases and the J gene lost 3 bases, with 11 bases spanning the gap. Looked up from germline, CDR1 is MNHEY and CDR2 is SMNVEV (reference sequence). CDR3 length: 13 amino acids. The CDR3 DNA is TGTGCCAGCAGCTGGGGGGAGGACTATGGCTACACCTTC. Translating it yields CASSWGEDYGYTF.

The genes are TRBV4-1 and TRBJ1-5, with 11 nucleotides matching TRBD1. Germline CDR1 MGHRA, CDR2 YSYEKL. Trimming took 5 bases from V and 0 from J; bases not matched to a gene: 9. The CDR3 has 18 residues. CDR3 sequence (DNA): TGCGCCAGCAGCTCGCGGGACAGGGGGAGATATAGCAATCAGCCCCAGCATTTT. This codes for CASSSRDRGRYSNQPQHF.

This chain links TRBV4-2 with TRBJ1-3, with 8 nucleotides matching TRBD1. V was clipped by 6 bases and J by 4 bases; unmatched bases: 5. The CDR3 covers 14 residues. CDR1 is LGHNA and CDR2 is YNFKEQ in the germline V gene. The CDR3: CASSRTGTGNTIYF. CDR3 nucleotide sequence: TGTGCCAGCAGTCGGACAGGGACCGGAAACACCATATATTTT.

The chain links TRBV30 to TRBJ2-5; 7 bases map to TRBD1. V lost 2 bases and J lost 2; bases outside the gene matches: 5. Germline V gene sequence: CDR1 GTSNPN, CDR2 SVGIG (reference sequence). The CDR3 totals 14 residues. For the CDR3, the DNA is TGTGCCTGGAGTAGGGACAGTGATCAAGAGACCCAGTACTTC. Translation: CAWSRDSDQETQYF.

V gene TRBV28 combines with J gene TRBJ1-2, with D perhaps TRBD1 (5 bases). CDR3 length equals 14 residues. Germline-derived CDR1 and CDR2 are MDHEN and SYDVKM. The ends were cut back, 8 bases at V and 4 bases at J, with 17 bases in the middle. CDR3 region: CASGRGGNGYGYTF. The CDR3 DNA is TGTGCCAGCGGCCGCGGGGGGAACGGCTATGGCTACACCTTC.

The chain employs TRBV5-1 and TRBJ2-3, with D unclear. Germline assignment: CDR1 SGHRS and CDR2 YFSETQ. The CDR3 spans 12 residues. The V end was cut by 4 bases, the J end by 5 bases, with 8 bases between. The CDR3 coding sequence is TGCGCCAGCAGCCCAACAAGAGATACGCAGTATTTT. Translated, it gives CASSPTRDTQYF.

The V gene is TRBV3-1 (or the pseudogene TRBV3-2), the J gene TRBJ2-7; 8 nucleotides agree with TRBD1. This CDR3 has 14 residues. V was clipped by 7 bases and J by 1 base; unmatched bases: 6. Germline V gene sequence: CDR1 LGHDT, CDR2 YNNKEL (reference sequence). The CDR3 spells CASTPGQGSYEQYF. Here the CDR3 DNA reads TGTGCCAGCACACCCGGACAGGGTTCCTACGAGCAGTACTTC.